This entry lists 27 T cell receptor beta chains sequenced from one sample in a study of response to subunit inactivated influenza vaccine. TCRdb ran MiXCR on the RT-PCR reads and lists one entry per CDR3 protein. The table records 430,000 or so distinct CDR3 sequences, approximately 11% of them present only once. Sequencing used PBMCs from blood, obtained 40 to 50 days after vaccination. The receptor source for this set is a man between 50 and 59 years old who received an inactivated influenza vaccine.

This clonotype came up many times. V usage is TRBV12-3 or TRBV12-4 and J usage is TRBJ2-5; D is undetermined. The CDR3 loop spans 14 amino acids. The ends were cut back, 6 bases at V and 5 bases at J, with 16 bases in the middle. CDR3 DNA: TGTGCCAGCAGCTCAAGAGGAGTGGCGGAGACCCAGTACTTC. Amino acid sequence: CASSSRGVAETQYF.

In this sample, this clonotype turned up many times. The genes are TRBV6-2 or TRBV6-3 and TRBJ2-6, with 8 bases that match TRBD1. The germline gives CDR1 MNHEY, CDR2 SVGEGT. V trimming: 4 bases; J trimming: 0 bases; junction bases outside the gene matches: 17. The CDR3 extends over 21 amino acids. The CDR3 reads CASSSKSLRTGFPSGANVLTF. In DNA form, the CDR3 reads TGTGCCAGCAGTTCCAAAAGTCTAAGGACAGGGTTCCCCTCTGGGGCCAACGTCCTGACTTTC.

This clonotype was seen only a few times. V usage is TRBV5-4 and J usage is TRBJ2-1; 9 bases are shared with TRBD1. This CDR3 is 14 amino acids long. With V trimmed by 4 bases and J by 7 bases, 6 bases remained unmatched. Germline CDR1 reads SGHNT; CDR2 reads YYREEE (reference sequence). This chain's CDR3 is CASSPTGGFNEQFF. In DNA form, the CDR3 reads TGTGCCAGCAGCCCCACAGGGGGCTTTAATGAGCAGTTCTTC. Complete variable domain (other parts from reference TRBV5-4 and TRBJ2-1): ETGVTQSPTHLIKTRGQQVTLRCSSQSGHNTVSWYQQALGQGPQFIFQYYREEENGRGNFPPRFSGLQFPNYSSELNVNALELDDSALYLCASSPTGGFNEQFFGPGTRLTVL.

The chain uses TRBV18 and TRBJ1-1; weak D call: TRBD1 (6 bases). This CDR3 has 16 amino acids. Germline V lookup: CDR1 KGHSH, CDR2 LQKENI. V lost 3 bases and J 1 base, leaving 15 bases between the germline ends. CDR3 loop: CASSPEQGWTNTEAFF. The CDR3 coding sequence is TGTGCCAGCTCACCCGAACAGGGTTGGACGAACACTGAAGCTTTCTTT.

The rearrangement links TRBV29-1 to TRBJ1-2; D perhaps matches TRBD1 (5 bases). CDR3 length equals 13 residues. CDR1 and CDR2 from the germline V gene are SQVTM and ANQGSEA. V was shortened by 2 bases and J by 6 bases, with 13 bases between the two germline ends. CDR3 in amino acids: CSVEWQGPHGYTF. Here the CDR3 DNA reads TGCAGCGTTGAATGGCAGGGCCCTCATGGCTACACCTTC.

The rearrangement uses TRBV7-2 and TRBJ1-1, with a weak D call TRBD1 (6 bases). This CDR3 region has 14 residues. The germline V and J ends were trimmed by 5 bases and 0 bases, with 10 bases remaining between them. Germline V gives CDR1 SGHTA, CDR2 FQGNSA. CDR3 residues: CASSKRTVNTEAFF. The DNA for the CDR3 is TGTGCCAGCAGCAAAAGGACAGTGAACACTGAAGCTTTCTTT.

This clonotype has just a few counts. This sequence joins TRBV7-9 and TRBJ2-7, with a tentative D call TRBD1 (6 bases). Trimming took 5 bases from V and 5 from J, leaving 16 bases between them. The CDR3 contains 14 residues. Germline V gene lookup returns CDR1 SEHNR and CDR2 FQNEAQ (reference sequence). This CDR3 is CASSPQGGVDEQYF. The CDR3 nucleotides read TGTGCCAGCAGCCCACAGGGTGGGGTCGACGAGCAGTACTTC.

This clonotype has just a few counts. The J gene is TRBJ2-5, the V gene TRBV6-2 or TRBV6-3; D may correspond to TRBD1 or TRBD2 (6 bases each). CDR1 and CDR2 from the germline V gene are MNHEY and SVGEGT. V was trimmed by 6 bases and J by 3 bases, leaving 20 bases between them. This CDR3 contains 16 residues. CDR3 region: CASRNLARGVKETQYF. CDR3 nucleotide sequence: TGTGCCAGCAGGAATCTAGCAAGGGGGGTTAAAGAGACCCAGTACTTC.

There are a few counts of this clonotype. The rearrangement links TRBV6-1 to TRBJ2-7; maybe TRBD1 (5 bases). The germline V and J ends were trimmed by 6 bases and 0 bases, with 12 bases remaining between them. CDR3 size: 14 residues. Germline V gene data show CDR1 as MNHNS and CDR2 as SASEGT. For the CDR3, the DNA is TGTGCCAGCAGACCAGGGCTTAGCTCCTACGAGCAGTACTTC. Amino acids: CASRPGLSSYEQYF.

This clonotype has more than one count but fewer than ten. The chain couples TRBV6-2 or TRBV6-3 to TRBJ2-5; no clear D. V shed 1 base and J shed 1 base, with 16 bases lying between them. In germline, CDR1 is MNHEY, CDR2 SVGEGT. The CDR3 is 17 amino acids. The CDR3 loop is CASSYWLDGEFQETQYF. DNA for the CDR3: TGTGCCAGCAGTTACTGGCTCGACGGAGAATTCCAAGAGACCCAGTACTTC.

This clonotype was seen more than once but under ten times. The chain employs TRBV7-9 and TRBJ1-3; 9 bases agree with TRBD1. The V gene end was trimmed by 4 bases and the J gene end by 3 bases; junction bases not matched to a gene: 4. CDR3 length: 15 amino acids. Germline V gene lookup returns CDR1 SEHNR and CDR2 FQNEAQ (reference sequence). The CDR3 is CASSSTGGDGNTIYF. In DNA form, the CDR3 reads TGTGCCAGCAGCTCTACAGGGGGCGATGGAAACACCATATATTTT.

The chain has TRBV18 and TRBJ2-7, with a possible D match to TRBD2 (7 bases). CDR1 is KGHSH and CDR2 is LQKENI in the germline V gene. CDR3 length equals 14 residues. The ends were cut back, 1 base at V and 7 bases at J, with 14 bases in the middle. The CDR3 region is CASSPQREQGEQYF. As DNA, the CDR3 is TGTGCCAGCTCACCACAGCGGGAACAGGGTGAGCAGTACTTC.

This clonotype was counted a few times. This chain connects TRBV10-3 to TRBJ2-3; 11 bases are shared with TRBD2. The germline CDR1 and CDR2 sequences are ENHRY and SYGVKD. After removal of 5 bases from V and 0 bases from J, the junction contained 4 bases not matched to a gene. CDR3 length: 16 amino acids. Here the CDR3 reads CAISSSGGTSTDTQYF. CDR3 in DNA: TGTGCCATCAGTTCTAGCGGGGGGACAAGCACAGATACGCAGTATTTT.

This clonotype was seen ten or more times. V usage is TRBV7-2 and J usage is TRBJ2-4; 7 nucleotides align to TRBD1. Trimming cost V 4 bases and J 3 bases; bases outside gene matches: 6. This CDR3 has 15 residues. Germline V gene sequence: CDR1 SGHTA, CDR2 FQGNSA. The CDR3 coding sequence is TGTGCCAGCAGCTACACTTGGGACAGCAAAAACATTCAGTACTTC. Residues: CASSYTWDSKNIQYF.

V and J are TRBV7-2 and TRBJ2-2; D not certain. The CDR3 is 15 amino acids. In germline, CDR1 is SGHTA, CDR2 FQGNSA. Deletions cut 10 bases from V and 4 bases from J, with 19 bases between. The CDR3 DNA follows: TGTGCCACCTCACACAGAGTTCACGGCACCGGGGAGCTGTTTTTT. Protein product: CATSHRVHGTGELFF.

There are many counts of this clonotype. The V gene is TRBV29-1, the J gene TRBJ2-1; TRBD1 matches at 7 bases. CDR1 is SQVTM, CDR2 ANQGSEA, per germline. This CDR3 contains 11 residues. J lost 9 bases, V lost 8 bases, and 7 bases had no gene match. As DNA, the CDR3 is TGCAGCACCAGACAGGGAACTGAGCAGTTCTTC. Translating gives CSTRQGTEQFF.

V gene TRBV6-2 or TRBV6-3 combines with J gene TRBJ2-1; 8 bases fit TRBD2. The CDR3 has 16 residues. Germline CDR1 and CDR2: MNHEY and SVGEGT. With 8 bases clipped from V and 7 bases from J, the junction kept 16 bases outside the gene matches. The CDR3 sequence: CASGPTGGALLNEQFF. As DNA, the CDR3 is TGTGCCAGCGGCCCCACCGGGGGGGCGCTTTTGAATGAGCAGTTCTTC.

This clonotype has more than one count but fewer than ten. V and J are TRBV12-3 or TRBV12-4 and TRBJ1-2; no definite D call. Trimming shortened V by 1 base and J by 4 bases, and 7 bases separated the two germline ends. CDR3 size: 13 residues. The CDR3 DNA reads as TGTGCCAGCAGTTTAGACAGTATCTATGGCTACACCTTC. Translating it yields CASSLDSIYGYTF.

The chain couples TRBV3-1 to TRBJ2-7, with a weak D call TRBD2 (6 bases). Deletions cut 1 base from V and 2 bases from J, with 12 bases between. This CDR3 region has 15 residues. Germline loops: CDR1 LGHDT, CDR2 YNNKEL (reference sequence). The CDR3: CASSQVQGGAYEQYF. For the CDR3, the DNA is TGTGCCAGCAGCCAAGTCCAGGGAGGCGCCTACGAGCAGTACTTC.

The CDR3 region has the DNA TGTGCCAGCAGTTACTTTAGCGGGCGAACAACCTACGAGCAGTACTTC. Translation: CASSYFSGRTTYEQYF. This chain joins TRBV6-2 or TRBV6-3 and TRBJ2-7; the match to TRBD2 covers 7 bases. The V gene's germline CDR1 is MNHEY and CDR2 SVGEGT. CDR3 length: 16 amino acids. With 1 base clipped from V and 2 bases from J, the junction kept 8 bases outside the gene matches.

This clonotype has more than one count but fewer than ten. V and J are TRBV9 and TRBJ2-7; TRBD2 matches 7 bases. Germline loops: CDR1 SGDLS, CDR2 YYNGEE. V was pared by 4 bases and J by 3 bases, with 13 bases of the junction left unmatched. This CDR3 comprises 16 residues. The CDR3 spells CASSPIIAGPFYEQYF. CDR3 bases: TGTGCCAGCAGCCCTATTATAGCGGGTCCTTTCTACGAGCAGTACTTC.

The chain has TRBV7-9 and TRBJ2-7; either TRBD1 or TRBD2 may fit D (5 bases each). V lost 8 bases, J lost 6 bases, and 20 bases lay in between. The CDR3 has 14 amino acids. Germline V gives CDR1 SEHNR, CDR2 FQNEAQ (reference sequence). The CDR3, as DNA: TGTGCCAGCGGGTCCTTTTACAGGAGGTTCGAGCAGTACTTC. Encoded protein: CASGSFYRRFEQYF.

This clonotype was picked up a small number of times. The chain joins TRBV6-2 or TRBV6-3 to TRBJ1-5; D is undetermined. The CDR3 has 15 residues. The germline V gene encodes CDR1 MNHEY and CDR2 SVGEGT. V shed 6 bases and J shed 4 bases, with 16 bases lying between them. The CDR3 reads CASSPQENLNQPQHF. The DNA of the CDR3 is TGTGCCAGCAGCCCCCAGGAGAACCTTAATCAGCCCCAGCATTTT.

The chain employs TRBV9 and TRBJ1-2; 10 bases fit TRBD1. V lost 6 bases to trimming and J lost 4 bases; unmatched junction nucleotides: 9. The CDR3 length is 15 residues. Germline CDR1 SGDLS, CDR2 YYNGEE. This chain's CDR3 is CASTKGTGEGYGYTF. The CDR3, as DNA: TGTGCCAGCACCAAGGGGACAGGGGAGGGCTATGGCTACACCTTC.

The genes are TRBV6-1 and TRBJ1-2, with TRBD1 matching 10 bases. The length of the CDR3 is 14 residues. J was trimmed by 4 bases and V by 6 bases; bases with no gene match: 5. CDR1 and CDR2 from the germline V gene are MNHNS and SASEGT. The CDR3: CASSTGQGGYGYTF. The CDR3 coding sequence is TGTGCCAGCAGCACCGGACAGGGGGGCTATGGCTACACCTTC.

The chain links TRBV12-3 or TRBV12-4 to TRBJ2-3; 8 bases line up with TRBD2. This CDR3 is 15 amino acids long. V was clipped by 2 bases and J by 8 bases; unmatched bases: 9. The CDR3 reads CASSLFGGDVSTQYF. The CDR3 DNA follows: TGTGCCAGCAGTTTATTCGGGGGGGACGTGTCTACGCAGTATTTT.

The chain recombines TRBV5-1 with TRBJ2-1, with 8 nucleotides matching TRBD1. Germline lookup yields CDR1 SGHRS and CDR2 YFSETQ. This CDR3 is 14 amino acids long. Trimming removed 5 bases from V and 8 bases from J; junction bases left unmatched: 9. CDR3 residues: CASRFLTGAYEQFF. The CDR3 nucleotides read TGCGCCAGCAGATTCCTGACAGGGGCGTATGAGCAGTTCTTC.